These 19 T cell receptor beta chains were sequenced from one sample in a study of beta chain features in type 1 diabetes. Expressed TCRB transcripts were sequenced after all isolated RNA was converted to cDNA. The repertoire was sequenced with immunoSEQ multiplex PCR; TCRdb's copy has only in-frame clones and lacks some. The sample includes 300,000 to 400,000 clones, 7% to 9% seen only once; the top ten take around 0.45%. The specimen sequenced was central memory CD4+ T cells from blood. These TCRs come from a woman under 30 in good health.

The sample holds a few counts of this clone. This chain connects TRBV28 to TRBJ2-7; possible D gene TRBD1, 6 bases. Germline V CDR1 and CDR2: MDHEN, SYDVKM. The ends were cut back, 6 bases at V and 0 bases at J, with 12 bases in the middle. The CDR3 sequence is 14 residues long. The DNA of the CDR3 is TGTGCCAGCAGGCTACAGGGTTTCTCCTACGAGCAGTACTTC. Encoded protein: CASRLQGFSYEQYF.

This clone came up a few times. The junction departs from the called germline gene at one end, perhaps through a read error. The chain recombines TRBV10-3 with TRBJ2-7; D unresolved. Germline CDR1 is ENHRY and CDR2 is SYGVKD. The CDR3 is made up of 13 amino acids. For the CDR3, the DNA is TGTGCCAGCAGTGAAACGGGCACGGGCGAGCAGTACTTC. Protein: CASSETGTGEQYF.

This clone showed up just a few times. This chain connects TRBV4-3 to TRBJ2-1; the match to TRBD2 covers 11 bases. This CDR3 spans 15 amino acids. The germline CDR1 and CDR2 sequences are LGHNA and YSLEER. Unmatched junction bases numbered 1, after V lost 0 bases and J lost 6 bases. Here the CDR3 DNA reads TGCGCCAGCAGCCAAGATACTAGCGGGAGCAATGAGCAGTTCTTC. Encoded protein: CASSQDTSGSNEQFF.

This clone was detected only a few times. The rearrangement joins TRBV7-9 to TRBJ2-1; no clear D gene. V lost 5 bases to trimming and J lost 8 bases, with 7 bases between them. The CDR3 is made up of 11 amino acids. Germline V CDR1 and CDR2: SEHNR, FQNEAQ (reference sequence). Here the CDR3 DNA reads TGTGCCAGCAGCGGTAGATATGAGCAGTTCTTC. This translates into CASSGRYEQFF.

This clone was recorded at least ten times. This chain uses TRBV7-2 with TRBJ2-1; D is perhaps TRBD1 (5 bases). The V end was cut by 5 bases, the J end by 6 bases, with 17 bases between. Germline V gene sequence: CDR1 SGHTA, CDR2 FQGNSA. The CDR3 is 15 amino acids. CDR3 nucleotides: TGTGCCAGCAGCCCAAGACAGACTCCAGGCAATGAGCAGTTCTTC. It translates to CASSPRQTPGNEQFF.

This clone has a handful of counts. The CDR3 protein is CASSPYGSLDGYTF. Written as DNA, the CDR3 is TGTGCCAGCTCACCATATGGTAGTCTCGATGGCTACACCTTC. The chain carries TRBV18 and TRBJ1-2; D is unresolved. Trimming removed 2 bases from V and 6 bases from J, with 13 bases in between. Germline V lookup: CDR1 KGHSH, CDR2 LQKENI. This CDR3 is 14 amino acids long.

J is TRBJ2-3 and V is TRBV29-1; D remains unclear. The length of the CDR3 is 12 residues. V gave up 7 bases and J gave up 1 base, with 9 bases separating them. Germline CDR1 SQVTM, CDR2 ANQGSEA. Here the CDR3 reads CSGFLGTDTQYF. The CDR3 DNA reads TGCAGCGGGTTCCTCGGCACAGATACGCAGTATTTT.

There are a few counts of this clone. The V call is TRBV7-3, the J call TRBJ2-3, with D maybe TRBD2 (5 bases). The germline CDR1 and CDR2 sequences are SGHTA and FQGTGA. V was cut by 2 bases and J by 0 bases, with 9 bases left in between. This CDR3 is built from 15 residues. The CDR3 sequence is CASSLFGLSTDTQYF. The CDR3, as DNA: TGTGCCAGCAGCTTATTTGGACTCAGCACAGATACGCAGTATTTT.

The V and J genes are TRBV6-6 and TRBJ1-1, with D hard to call. Germline CDR1 MNHNY, CDR2 SVGAGI (reference sequence). CDR3 length: 13 residues. Between the trimmed V and J ends, which lost 8 bases and 3 bases, there was a span of 13 bases. The CDR3 DNA reads TGTGCCAGCTCGGGAACTTGGGACACTGAAGCTTTCTTT. Translating it yields CASSGTWDTEAFF.

The sample holds many counts of this clone. The CDR3 protein is CASSVATGEGGELFF. The DNA for the CDR3 is TGTGCCAGCAGCGTAGCTACGGGGGAAGGCGGGGAGCTGTTTTTT. The chain links TRBV9 to TRBJ2-2, with TRBD2 as a possible D gene (6 bases). Germline CDR1 SGDLS, CDR2 YYNGEE. Trimming cost V 0 bases and J 7 bases, with 13 bases left between them. This CDR3 spans 15 amino acids. The whole variable domain, remainder taken from reference TRBV9 and TRBJ2-2, is DSGVTQTPKHLITATGQRVTLRCSPRSGDLSVYWYQQSLDQGLQFLIQYYNGEERAKGNILERFSAQQFPDLHSELNLSSLELGDSALYFCASSVATGEGGELFFGEGSRLTVL.

This clone has more than one count but fewer than ten. V usage is TRBV10-2 and J usage is TRBJ2-6; D gene uncertain. CDR1 and CDR2 from the germline V gene are WSHSY and SAAADI. The CDR3 spans 12 residues. Between the trimmed V and J ends, which lost 4 bases and 4 bases, there was a span of 2 bases. CDR3 amino acids: CASSAGANVLTF. The CDR3 nucleotides are TGCGCCAGCAGTGCCGGGGCCAACGTCCTGACTTTC.

This clone was seen a handful of times. DNA for the CDR3: TGTGCCAGCAGCCTACACGGACTAGCGGGAGCCAGAGGTAATGAGCAGTTCTTC. Residues: CASSLHGLAGARGNEQFF. V is TRBV5-4 and J is TRBJ2-1; 13 bases are a match to TRBD2. Germline V gene sequence: CDR1 SGHNT, CDR2 YYREEE (reference sequence). The CDR3 contains 18 residues. V gave up 4 bases and J gave up 7 bases; unmatched junction bases: 14.

This clone has at least ten counts. The chain employs TRBV10-3 and TRBJ2-1; possible D gene TRBD1, 5 bases. Trimming pared 0 bases from V and 5 bases from J, leaving 8 bases between. This CDR3 is 14 amino acids long. Germline lookup yields CDR1 ENHRY and CDR2 SYGVKD. The CDR3 reads CAISESSRDNEQFF. CDR3 bases: TGTGCCATCAGTGAGTCCAGCAGGGACAATGAGCAGTTCTTC.

The gene calls are TRBV5-4 and TRBJ2-5; TRBD1 aligns across 7 bases. The CDR3 extends over 15 amino acids. The germline V gene encodes CDR1 SGHNT and CDR2 YYREEE (reference sequence). The V gene end was trimmed by 0 bases and the J gene end by 2 bases; junction bases not matched to a gene: 4. DNA for the CDR3: TGTGCCAGCAGCTTGGTTTCGGGACAGCAAGAGACCCAGTACTTC. Translation: CASSLVSGQQETQYF.

V is TRBV7-2 and J is TRBJ1-4, with D tentatively TRBD1 (6 bases). The CDR3 spans 18 residues. Germline V gene data show CDR1 as SGHTA and CDR2 as FQGNSA. V was cut by 5 bases and J by 10 bases, with 29 bases left in between. CDR3 sequence: CASSPIPPPNRALVKLFF. The CDR3 DNA follows: TGTGCCAGCAGCCCAATCCCCCCCCCGAACAGGGCTTTGGTAAAACTGTTTTTT.

This clone was recorded once. The J gene is TRBJ2-5, the V gene TRBV5-4; 11 nucleotides align to TRBD1. The CDR3 spans 15 residues. Germline CDR1 reads SGHNT; CDR2 reads YYREEE (reference sequence). V trimming: 4 bases; J trimming: 5 bases; junction bases outside the gene matches: 7. In DNA form, the CDR3 reads TGTGCCAGCAGCCGGTTGGGACAGGGGGAGGAGACCCAGTACTTC. This encodes CASSRLGQGEETQYF.

This clone has a handful of counts. This CDR3 is also generated by other DNA sequences in the sample. The genes are TRBV7-2 and TRBJ2-7, with unresolved D. The CDR3 covers 14 residues. CDR1 is SGHTA, CDR2 FQGNSA, per germline. Trimming pared 3 bases from V and 0 bases from J, leaving 9 bases between. CDR3 in amino acids: CASSFSRSSYEQYF. CDR3 nucleotides: TGTGCCAGCAGCTTTAGCCGGAGCTCCTACGAGCAGTACTTC. The full variable domain, in which reference TRBV7-2 and TRBJ2-7 provide the parts outside the CDR3, is GAGVSQSPSNKVTEKGKDVELRCDPISGHTALYWYRQSLGQGLEFLIYFQGNSAPDKSGLPSDRFSAERTGGSVSTLTIQRTQQEDSAVYLCASSFSRSSYEQYFGPGTRLTVT.

This clone was seen more than once but under ten times. This rearrangement joins TRBV10-3 to TRBJ1-1; D might be TRBD1 (5 bases). This CDR3 contains 15 residues. Germline CDR1 is ENHRY and CDR2 is SYGVKD. Trimming left V 2 bases short and J 7 bases short, with 17 bases between. The CDR3 DNA reads as TGTGCCATCAGTGAGACGAATCCCCGGCAGGGTGAAGCTTTCTTT. Translated: CAISETNPRQGEAFF.

This clone was found a few times. V and J are TRBV7-2 and TRBJ2-3; a possible D gene is TRBD2 (6 bases). The CDR3 length is 15 residues. Trimming took off 0 bases at V and 3 bases at J, with 10 bases between the two ends. Germline values: CDR1 SGHTA, CDR2 FQGNSA. The CDR3 reads CASSLALRETDTQYF. CDR3 in DNA: TGTGCCAGCAGCTTAGCGCTTCGGGAGACAGATACGCAGTATTTT.